The 7 T cell receptor beta chains presented below share a single source sample, sequenced in a study of blood T cell repertoires in COVID-19 (dated by TCRdb to about 2020). Library preparation was by the immunoSEQ multiplex PCR assay. What TCRdb holds here is the immuneACCESS table cut down to in-frame rearrangements. Part of the clones is not present; checked against another copy, under half of the missing clones reflect an unresolved V gene, and the others are unexplained. Present in this sample are about 330,000 clones, 92% of which were seen just once. The top ten hold less than 20% of the sample. Sequences were obtained from PBMCs or T cells enriched from blood (not recorded which). The source is a woman aged 30 to 39 who had recovered from COVID-19.

The gene calls are TRBV11-2 and TRBJ1-3; possible D gene TRBD1, 6 bases. CDR3 length equals 15 residues. V was clipped by 0 bases and J by 2 bases, with 8 bases between them. Germline V lookup: CDR1 SGHAT, CDR2 FQNNGV. This chain's CDR3 is CASSLEGAAGNTIYF. The CDR3 DNA is TGTGCCAGCAGCTTAGAGGGGGCGGCTGGAAACACCATATATTTT.

The chain uses TRBV6-5 and TRBJ1-3, with D tentatively TRBD1 (5 bases). The germline gives CDR1 MNHEY, CDR2 SVGAGI. Trimming cost V 6 bases and J 4 bases, with 13 bases left between them. CDR3 length: 14 residues. The DNA of the CDR3 is TGTGCCAGCAGGCCCGGGGGGTCGGGAAACACCATATATTTT. It yields the protein CASRPGGSGNTIYF.

The chain carries TRBV7-2 and TRBJ1-2; a possible D gene is TRBD1 (6 bases). Trimming took off 5 bases at V and 5 bases at J, with 12 bases between the two ends. This CDR3 region has 13 residues. Germline V lookup: CDR1 SGHTA, CDR2 FQGNSA. The CDR3: CASSRTVAYGYTF. CDR3 bases: TGTGCCAGCAGCAGGACAGTCGCTTATGGCTACACCTTC. The full variable domain, in which reference TRBV7-2 and TRBJ1-2 provide the parts outside the CDR3, is GAGVSQSPSNKVTEKGKDVELRCDPISGHTALYWYRQSLGQGLEFLIYFQGNSAPDKSGLPSDRFSAERTGGSVSTLTIQRTQQEDSAVYLCASSRTVAYGYTFGSGTRLTVV.

The chain is built from TRBV7-9 and TRBJ1-1, with TRBD1 matching 9 bases. The CDR3 sequence is 11 residues long. The junction had 3 bases not matched to a gene; V was cut back by 5 bases and J by 11 bases. From germline, CDR1 is SEHNR and CDR2 FQNEAQ (reference sequence). CDR3 region: CASSRDRAAFF. For the CDR3, the DNA is TGTGCCAGCAGCCGGGACAGGGCGGCTTTCTTT. The whole variable domain, filled in from reference TRBV7-9 and TRBJ1-1, reads DTGVSQNPRHKITKRGQNVTFRCDPISEHNRLYWYRQTLGQGPEFLTYFQNEAQLEKSRLLSDRFSAERPKGSFSTLEIQRTEQGDSAMYLCASSRDRAAFFGQGTRLTVV.

The chain has TRBV30 and TRBJ2-3; 8 bases are shared with TRBD2. Germline-derived CDR1 and CDR2 are GTSNPN and SVGIG (reference sequence). Germline trimming cut 1 base from V and 0 bases from J; bases unmatched to any gene: 3. The CDR3 runs to 15 residues. In nucleotides, the CDR3 is TGTGCCTGGAGTGCGGGCGGGGGGAGCACAGATACGCAGTATTTT. Translation: CAWSAGGGSTDTQYF.

This chain joins TRBV19 and TRBJ1-1; D may be TRBD1 (5 bases). Germline V lookup: CDR1 LNHDA, CDR2 SQIVND (reference sequence). V gave up 7 bases and J gave up 4 bases, with 16 bases separating them. CDR3 size: 14 residues. CDR3 amino acids: CASNDLGGGTEAFF. The CDR3 coding sequence is TGTGCCAGTAATGATCTGGGGGGAGGCACTGAAGCTTTCTTT.

The chain couples TRBV13 to TRBJ2-7, with 8 bases that match TRBD1. CDR1 is PRHDT, CDR2 FYEKMQ, per germline (reference sequence). This CDR3 region has 16 residues. The junction had 14 bases not matched to a gene; V was cut back by 5 bases and J by 5 bases. This CDR3 reads CASSVRNQGAFDEQYF. CDR3 in DNA: TGTGCCAGCAGCGTTAGAAATCAGGGGGCGTTCGACGAGCAGTACTTC.